Many counts were recorded for the clone carrying this T cell receptor (beta chain). Its antigen remains unknown. The data were taken from a study of regulatory T cells in long-lasting Graves disease. About the study: Graves' patients (newly diagnosed) had been on antithyroid drugs under 3 months.

The germline V gene encodes CDR1 LGHDT and CDR2 YNNKEL (reference sequence). V lost 5 bases and J lost 6; bases outside the gene matches: 2. CDR3 size: 14 residues. As for time point: newly diagnosed GD, antithyroid drugs for less than 3 months. PBMCs were the source of the RNA used for TCR sequencing. Broader study findings: With 2,500 to 3,000 shared public clonotypes, persistent patients exceeded new patients, who shared over 850.

Arm-PCR of CDR3 regions and iRepertoire HTBI primers were used to build TCR beta libraries. Study processing details: Across all samples, roughly 60 TRBV segments and 15 or so TRBJ segments were identified. TCRdb redid the calling of the multiplex PCR reads with MiXCR, one entry per CDR3 protein. TCRdb, not the original authors, processed these V and J calls. The table records around 500,000 distinct CDR3 sequences, roughly 16% of them present only once. In addition, the sample was reused for a study of T cells in Graves' hyperthyroidism and ophthalmopathy.

Source: peripheral blood mononuclear cells (PBMCs), taken at new diagnosis, from a patient treated with antithyroid drugs. This clonotype was sampled from a woman aged 35 to 60 with Graves disease. V and J are TRBV3-1 and TRBJ1-6; 9 bases agree with TRBD1. The CDR3 coding sequence is TGTGCCAGCAGCACGGGACAGGGTAATTCACCCCTCCACTTT. Translating gives CASSTGQGNSPLHF.